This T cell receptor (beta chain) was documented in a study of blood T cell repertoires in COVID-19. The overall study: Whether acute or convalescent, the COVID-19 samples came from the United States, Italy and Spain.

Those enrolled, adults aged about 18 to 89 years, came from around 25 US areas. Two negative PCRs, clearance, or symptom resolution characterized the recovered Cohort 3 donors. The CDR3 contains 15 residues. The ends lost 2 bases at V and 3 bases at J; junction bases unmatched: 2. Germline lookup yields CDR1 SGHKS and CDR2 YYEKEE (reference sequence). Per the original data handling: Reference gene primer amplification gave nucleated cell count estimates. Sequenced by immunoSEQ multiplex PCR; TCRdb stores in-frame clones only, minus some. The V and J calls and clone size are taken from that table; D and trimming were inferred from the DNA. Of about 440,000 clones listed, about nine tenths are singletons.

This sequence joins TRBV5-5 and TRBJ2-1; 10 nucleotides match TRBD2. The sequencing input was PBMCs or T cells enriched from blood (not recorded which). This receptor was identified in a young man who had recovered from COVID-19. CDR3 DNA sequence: TGTGCCAGCAGCTTACTAGCGGGACTCTACAATGAGCAGTTCTTC. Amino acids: CASSLLAGLYNEQFF.